A selection of T cell receptor beta chains follows, all from one sample in a study of blood T cell repertoires in COVID-19. Sequencing used immunoSEQ multiplex PCR; TCRdb keeps in-frame clones, though not all of them. The sample has around 220,000 clones; 85% to 90% are singletons. Sequencing was done on a sample of peripheral blood. Source of these receptors: a man aged 45-65 years with acute or convalescent COVID-19. The CDR3 runs from the conserved cysteine through the conserved F or W. A D gene is named only where the DNA matches it firmly. Some rows mark clone size as missing; the rest say once, few, many or name a class of expanded clone.

v_gene,abundance,len,d_gene,j_gene,CDR3nt,CDR3aa
TRBV6-4,NA,15,TRBD1,TRBJ1-2,TGTGCCAGCATTCTACCGGGACAGGGAGGATATGGCTACACCTTC,CASILPGQGGYGYTF
TRBV18,NA,14,NA,TRBJ1-1,TGTGCCAGCTCCCCCGACAGGAAGAACACTGAAGCTTTCTTT,CASSPDRKNTEAFF
TRBV15,NA,22,NA,TRBJ1-4,TGTGCCACCAGCAGAGATTTGGCGGTTAAAGCGGGCTCCCGGCGAACTAATGAAAAACTGTTTTTT,CATSRDLAVKAGSRRTNEKLFF
TRBV19,NA,14,NA,TRBJ1-6,TGTGCCAGTAGTATTCGGCAGGGCCCGCGACCCCTCCACTTT,CASSIRQGPRPLHF
TRBV10-1,NA,14,NA,TRBJ2-3,TGCGCCAGCAGTGTCGACAGAAACACAGATACGCAGTATTTT,CASSVDRNTDTQYF
TRBV7-9,NA,12,NA,TRBJ2-7,TGTGCCAGCAGCCAGACAGGCTACGAGCAGTACTTC,CASSQTGYEQYF
TRBV29-1,NA,15,NA,TRBJ1-2,TGCAGCGTTGAGGCCTCTCCTGGAGGGTTTTATGGCTACACCTTC,CSVEASPGGFYGYTF
TRBV27,NA,12,TRBD1,TRBJ1-2,TGTGCCAGCAGTTCGACAGGGAATGGCTACACCTTC,CASSSTGNGYTF
TRBV30,NA,12,TRBD1,TRBJ1-2,TGTGCCTTATCACAGGGGGATTTTGGCTACACCTTC,CALSQGDFGYTF
TRBV5-1,NA,14,NA,TRBJ2-3,TGCGCCAGCAGCTTCCAGGGTAGCACAGATACGCAGTATTTT,CASSFQGSTDTQYF
TRBV10-3,NA,15,TRBD2,TRBJ2-5,TGTGCCACCTCCGGACTAGCGGGGGTCCAAGAGACCCAGTACTTC,CATSGLAGVQETQYF
TRBV5-1,NA,16,TRBD1,TRBJ2-2,TGCGCCAGCAGCTTAAGGACAGGGCCGAACACCGGGGAGCTGTTTTTT,CASSLRTGPNTGELFF
TRBV4-1,NA,18,TRBD1,TRBJ1-2,TGCGCCAGCAGCCAAGATAGGAGGGACAGGCGACAGATTTATGGCTACACCTTC,CASSQDRRDRRQIYGYTF
TRBV7-9,NA,15,TRBD2,TRBJ2-3,TGTGCCAGCAGCTTGGGTGGGACTAGCTCAGATACGCAGTATTTT,CASSLGGTSSDTQYF
TRBV5-4,once,15,NA,TRBJ1-2,TGTGCCAGCAGCTTGGGGGCAGTAACTAACTATGGCTACACCTTC,CASSLGAVTNYGYTF
TRBV27,NA,15,NA,TRBJ1-1,TGTGCCAGCAGCCCCCTTGAGACAACGAACACTGAAGCTTTCTTT,CASSPLETTNTEAFF
TRBV6-5,once,15,TRBD1,TRBJ1-1,TGTGCCAGCAGTTACTCGGACAGGGCCGGGACTGAAGCTTTCTTT,CASSYSDRAGTEAFF
TRBV6-1,once,16,NA,TRBJ1-2,TGTGCCAGCAGTGAAATACGGGGGGGGGCAGAAAATGGCTACACCTTC,CASSEIRGGAENGYTF
TRBV3-1/TRBV3-2,NA,12,NA,TRBJ1-1,TGTGCCAGCAGCCTTGGGACATATGAAGCTTTCTTT,CASSLGTYEAFF
TRBV7-2,NA,14,NA,TRBJ1-2,TGTGCCAGCAGCTTAGGACCCGGGTCCTATGGCTACACCTTC,CASSLGPGSYGYTF
TRBV29-1,NA,13,NA,TRBJ2-1,TGCAGCGTTGAAGACAGGGCTATCAATGAGCAGTTCTTC,CSVEDRAINEQFF
TRBV5-1,NA,16,TRBD1,TRBJ1-1,TGCGCCAGCTCCCAGGGGGTGAGGGGCCTGAACACTGAAGCTTTCTTT,CASSQGVRGLNTEAFF
TRBV12-3/TRBV12-4,NA,13,NA,TRBJ1-2,TGTGCCAGCAGTTTACAGACGGGCTATGGCTACACCTTC,CASSLQTGYGYTF
TRBV29-1,NA,16,NA,TRBJ1-2,TGCAGCGTTGAAGATCGGGGTAGAGGGGGTATCTATGGCTACACCTTC,CSVEDRGRGGIYGYTF
TRBV19,NA,14,NA,TRBJ1-5,TGTGCCAGTAGTCCTCGACAGAACAATCAGCCCCAGCATTTT,CASSPRQNNQPQHF
TRBV13,NA,14,TRBD1,TRBJ1-1,TGTGCCAGCAGCATGTACAGGGGGAACACTGAAGCTTTCTTT,CASSMYRGNTEAFF
TRBV6-1,NA,15,TRBD1,TRBJ1-2,TGTGCCAGCAGTGACCGGGAAGGGGGCCACTATGGCTACACCTTC,CASSDREGGHYGYTF
TRBV5-1,NA,15,NA,TRBJ2-7,TGCGCCAGCAGCGGAAGGGGTGTAGCGGACTACGAGCAGTACTTC,CASSGRGVADYEQYF
TRBV7-9,NA,14,NA,TRBJ1-1,TGTGCCAGCAGCTTCTCAGGGACTACCCGTTTGGCTTTCTTT,CASSFSGTTRLAFF
TRBV10-3,NA,14,NA,TRBJ1-2,TGTGCCATCGTCGATCCCCTGGGAGCTATTGGCTACACCTTC,CAIVDPLGAIGYTF
TRBV7-9,few,15,TRBD1,TRBJ1-3,TGTGCCAGCAGCTCACAGGGGCTAACTGGAAACACCATATATTTT,CASSSQGLTGNTIYF
TRBV7-2,NA,16,NA,TRBJ1-2,TGTGCCAGCAGCTTAAGAGGGTGGGGTCCCGACTATGGCTACACCTTC,CASSLRGWGPDYGYTF
TRBV14,NA,18,NA,TRBJ2-3,TGTGCCAGCAGCCAAGATAAGAGAATAGCAGGGAAATCCGATACGCAGTATTTT,CASSQDKRIAGKSDTQYF
TRBV30,NA,16,TRBD2,TRBJ2-3,TGTGCCTGGAGGGTACGGTCGGGTAGCGGGACAGATACGCAGTATTTT,CAWRVRSGSGTDTQYF
TRBV6-5,NA,14,TRBD1,TRBJ2-3,TGTGCCAGTCAACAGGGGCCGGCCACAGATACGCAGTATTTT,CASQQGPATDTQYF
TRBV4-1,NA,17,TRBD1,TRBJ2-5,TGCGCCAGCAGCCCGGGACAGGGGAGCCCGGGGGTGAAGACCCAGTACTTC,CASSPGQGSPGVKTQYF
TRBV6-5,NA,12,NA,TRBJ1-6,TGTGCCAGCAAAGAAACCGGGAGGGAATTCCACTTT,CASKETGREFHF
TRBV28,NA,16,TRBD1,TRBJ1-3,TGTGCCAGCAGGGGAGAGGGGGCGATCTCTGGAAACACCATATATTTT,CASRGEGAISGNTIYF
TRBV5-1,NA,15,NA,TRBJ1-1,TGCGCCAGCAGCTTGGTACAGGGCTCGAACACTGAAGCTTTCTTT,CASSLVQGSNTEAFF
TRBV18,NA,12,NA,TRBJ1-5,TGTGCCAGCTCACCACCGGGCCAGCCCCAGCATTTT,CASSPPGQPQHF